This T cell receptor (beta chain) was sequenced for a study of technical replicates of blood from a handful of donors. This CDR3 is 13 amino acids long. Germline assignment: CDR1 SGHNT and CDR2 YENEEA. Trimming removed 5 bases from V and 3 bases from J; junction bases left unmatched: 4. Using immunoSEQ multiplex PCR, the repertoire was profiled, and TCRdb retains in-frame clones only, with some absent. The sample includes roughly 60,000 clones, roughly nine tenths seen only once; the top ten take around 3.9%. The origin of this receptor is a human donor in good health. Some clones in this sample may be carry-over from other donors' samples. The chain combines TRBV11-3 with TRBJ2-7; 7 positions agree with TRBD1. The sequenced sample was PBMCs. CDR3 in amino acids: CASSRRGSYEQYF. DNA for the CDR3: TGTGCCAGCAGCCGCAGGGGGAGCTACGAGCAGTACTTC.